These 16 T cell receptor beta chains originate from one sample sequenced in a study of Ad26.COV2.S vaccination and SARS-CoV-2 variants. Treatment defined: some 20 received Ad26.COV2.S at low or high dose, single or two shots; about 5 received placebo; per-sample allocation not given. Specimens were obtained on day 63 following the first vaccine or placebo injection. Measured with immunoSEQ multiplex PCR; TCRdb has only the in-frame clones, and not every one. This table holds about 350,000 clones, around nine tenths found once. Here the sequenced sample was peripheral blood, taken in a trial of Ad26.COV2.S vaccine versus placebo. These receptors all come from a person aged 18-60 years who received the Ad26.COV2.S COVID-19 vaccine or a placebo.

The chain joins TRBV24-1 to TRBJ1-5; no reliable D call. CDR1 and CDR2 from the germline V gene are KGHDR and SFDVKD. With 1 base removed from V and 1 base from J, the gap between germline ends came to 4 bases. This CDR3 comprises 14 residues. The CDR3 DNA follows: TGTGCCACCAGTGATTTTGGAAGCAATCAGCCCCAGCATTTT. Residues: CATSDFGSNQPQHF.

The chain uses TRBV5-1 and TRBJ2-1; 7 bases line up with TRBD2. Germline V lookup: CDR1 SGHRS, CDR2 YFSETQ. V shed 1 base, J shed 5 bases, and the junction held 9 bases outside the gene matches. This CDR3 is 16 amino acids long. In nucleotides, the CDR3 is TGCGCCAGCAGCTTGACGAGCGGGGCTCCGAACAATGAGCAGTTCTTC. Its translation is CASSLTSGAPNNEQFF. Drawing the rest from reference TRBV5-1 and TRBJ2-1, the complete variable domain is KAGVTQTPRYLIKTRGQQVTLSCSPISGHRSVSWYQQTPGQGLQFLFEYFSETQRNKGNFPGRFSGRQFSNSRSEMNVSTLELGDSALYLCASSLTSGAPNNEQFFGPGTRLTVL.

CDR3 in amino acids: CASSQSRGASETQYF. The CDR3 nucleotides read TGCGCCAGCAGCCAATCTCGGGGGGCATCGGAGACCCAGTACTTC. This sequence joins TRBV4-1 and TRBJ2-5, with D perhaps TRBD2 (7 bases). V lost 2 bases, J lost 5 bases, and 15 bases lay in between. Germline V gives CDR1 MGHRA, CDR2 YSYEKL. This CDR3 contains 15 residues.

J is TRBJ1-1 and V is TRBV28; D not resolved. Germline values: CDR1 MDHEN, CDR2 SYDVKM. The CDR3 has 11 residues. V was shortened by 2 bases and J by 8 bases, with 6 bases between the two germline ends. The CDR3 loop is CASSLAREAFF. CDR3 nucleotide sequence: TGTGCCAGCAGTTTAGCCCGCGAAGCTTTCTTT.

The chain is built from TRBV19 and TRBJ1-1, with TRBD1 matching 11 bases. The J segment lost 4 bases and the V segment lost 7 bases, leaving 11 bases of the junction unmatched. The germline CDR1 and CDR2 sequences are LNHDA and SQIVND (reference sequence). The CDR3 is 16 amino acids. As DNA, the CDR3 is TGTGCCAGTACCCCCTTCACCGGGACAGGGGGCACTGAAGCTTTCTTT. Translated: CASTPFTGTGGTEAFF.

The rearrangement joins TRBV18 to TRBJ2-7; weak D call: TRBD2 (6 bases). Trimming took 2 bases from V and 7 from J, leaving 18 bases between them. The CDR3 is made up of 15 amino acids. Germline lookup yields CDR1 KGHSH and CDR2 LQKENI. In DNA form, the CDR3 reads TGTGCCAGCTCACCAGGTCTCGGCGGGAATGATGAGCAGTACTTC. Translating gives CASSPGLGGNDEQYF.

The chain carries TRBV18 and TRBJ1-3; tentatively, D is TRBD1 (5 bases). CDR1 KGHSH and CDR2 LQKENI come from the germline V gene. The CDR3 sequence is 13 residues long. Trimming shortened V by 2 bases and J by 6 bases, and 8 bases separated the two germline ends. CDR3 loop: CASSPETVNTIYF. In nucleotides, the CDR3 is TGTGCCAGCTCACCAGAGACAGTAAACACCATATATTTT. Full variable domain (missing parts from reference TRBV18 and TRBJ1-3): NAGVMQNPRHLVRRRGQEARLRCSPMKGHSHVYWYRQLPEEGLKFMVYLQKENIIDESGMPKERFSAEFPKEGPSILRIQQVVRGDSAAYFCASSPETVNTIYFGEGSWLTVV.

The CDR3 DNA follows: TGTGCCAGCACCCCTAGCGGGGGACCTAGCACAGATACGCAGTATTTT. This encodes CASTPSGGPSTDTQYF. This chain joins TRBV28 and TRBJ2-3, with 10 bases identical to TRBD2. The CDR3 spans 16 residues. V lost 7 bases, J lost 0 bases, and 7 bases stayed unmatched. Germline values: CDR1 MDHEN, CDR2 SYDVKM. The variable domain in full, with the rest retrieved from reference TRBV28 and TRBJ2-3, is DVKVTQSSRYLVKRTGEKVFLECVQDMDHENMFWYRQDPGLGLRLIYFSYDVKMKEKGDIPEGYSVSREKKERFSLILESASTNQTSMYLCASTPSGGPSTDTQYFGPGTRLTVL.

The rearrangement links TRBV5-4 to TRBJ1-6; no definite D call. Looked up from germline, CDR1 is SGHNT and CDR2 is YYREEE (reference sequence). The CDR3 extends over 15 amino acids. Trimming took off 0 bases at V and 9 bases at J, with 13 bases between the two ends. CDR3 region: CASSLGRAGVSPLHF. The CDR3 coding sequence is TGTGCCAGCAGCTTGGGAAGGGCCGGGGTTTCACCCCTCCACTTT.

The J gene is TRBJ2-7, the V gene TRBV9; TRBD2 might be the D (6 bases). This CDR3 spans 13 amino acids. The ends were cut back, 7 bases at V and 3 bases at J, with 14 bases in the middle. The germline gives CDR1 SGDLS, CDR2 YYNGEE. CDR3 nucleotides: TGTGCCAGCGGTCCGGGACTTAACTACGAGCAGTACTTC. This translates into CASGPGLNYEQYF.

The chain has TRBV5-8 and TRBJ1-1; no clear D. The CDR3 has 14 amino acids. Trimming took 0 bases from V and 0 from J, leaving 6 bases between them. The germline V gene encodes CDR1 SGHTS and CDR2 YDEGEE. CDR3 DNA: TGTGCCAGCAGCTTGGTCAAGTTGAACACTGAAGCTTTCTTT. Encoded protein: CASSLVKLNTEAFF. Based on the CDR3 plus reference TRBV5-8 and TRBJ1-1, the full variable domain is EAGVTQSPTHLIKTRGQQATLRCSPISGHTSVYWYQQALGLGLQFLLWYDEGEERNRGNFPPRFSGRQFPNYSSELNVNALELEDSALYLCASSLVKLNTEAFFGQGTRLTVV.

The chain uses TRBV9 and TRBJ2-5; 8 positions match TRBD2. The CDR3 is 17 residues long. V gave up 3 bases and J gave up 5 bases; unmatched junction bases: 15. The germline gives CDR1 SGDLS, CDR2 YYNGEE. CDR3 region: CASSGGPAGGSGETQYF. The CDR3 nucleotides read TGTGCCAGCAGCGGTGGCCCCGCGGGAGGATCCGGGGAGACCCAGTACTTC.

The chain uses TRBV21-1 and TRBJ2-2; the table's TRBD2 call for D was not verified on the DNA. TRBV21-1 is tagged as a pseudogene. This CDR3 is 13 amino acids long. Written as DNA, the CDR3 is TGTGCCAGGCCACTAGTTACCACCGGGGAGCTGTTTTTT. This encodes CARPLVTTGELFF.

In nucleotides, the CDR3 is TGCAGTACCGGGACAGCGGGAAAACTGTTTTTT. Residues: CSTGTAGKLFF. The J gene is TRBJ1-4, the V gene TRBV29-1; 7 positions match TRBD1. Germline CDR1 reads SQVTM; CDR2 reads ANQGSEA. The CDR3 length is 11 residues.

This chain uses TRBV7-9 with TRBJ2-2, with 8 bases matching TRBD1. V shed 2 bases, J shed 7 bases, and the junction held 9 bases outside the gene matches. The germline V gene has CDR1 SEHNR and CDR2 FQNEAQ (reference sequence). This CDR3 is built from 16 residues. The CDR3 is CASSLIRGLGGGELFF. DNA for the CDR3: TGTGCCAGCAGCTTAATCAGGGGGCTCGGTGGCGGGGAGCTGTTTTTT.

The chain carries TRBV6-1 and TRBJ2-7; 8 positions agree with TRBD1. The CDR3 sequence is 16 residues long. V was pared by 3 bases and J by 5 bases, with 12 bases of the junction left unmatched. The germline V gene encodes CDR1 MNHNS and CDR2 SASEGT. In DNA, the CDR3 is TGTGCCAGCAGTGATAGGACAGGGCCTGGTCTGGACGAGCAGTACTTC. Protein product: CASSDRTGPGLDEQYF.